The T cell receptor (beta chain) described here comes from a study of T cell responses to AZD1222 COVID-19 vaccine. V was pared by 5 bases and J by 5 bases, with 9 bases of the junction left unmatched. Germline assignment: CDR1 SGHDT and CDR2 YYEEEE. This CDR3 spans 16 amino acids. Libraries were prepared by immunoSEQ multiplex PCR; TCRdb keeps only in-frame clonotypes and omits some of them. This table has some 40,000 clones, around three quarters appearing once. The chain joins TRBV5-6 to TRBJ1-5, with 11 bases matching TRBD1. The receptor was derived from an adult who received the MenACWY meningococcal vaccine as a control. Sequencing used peripheral blood, obtained 28 days after the second dose of the MenACWY control vaccine. CDR3 DNA sequence: TGTGCCAGCAGTTTAGGAGGACAGGGGGCCTATCAGCCCCAGCATTTT. Protein: CASSLGGQGAYQPQHF.